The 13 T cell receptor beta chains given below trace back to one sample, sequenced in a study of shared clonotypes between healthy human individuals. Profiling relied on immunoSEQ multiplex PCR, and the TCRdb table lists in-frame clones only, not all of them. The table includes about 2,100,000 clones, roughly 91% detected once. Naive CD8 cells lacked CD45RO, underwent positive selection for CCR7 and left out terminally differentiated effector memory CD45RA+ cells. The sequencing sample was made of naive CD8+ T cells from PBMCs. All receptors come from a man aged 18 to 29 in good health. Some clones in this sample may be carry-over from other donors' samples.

CDR3 in amino acids: CASSLWGGHGELFF. Written as DNA, the CDR3 is TGTGCCAGCAGTTTATGGGGGGGCCACGGGGAGCTGTTTTTT. The V call is TRBV27, the J call TRBJ2-2; a weak D match, TRBD2 (7 bases). Germline V gene data show CDR1 as MNHEY and CDR2 as SMNVEV (reference sequence). This CDR3 comprises 14 residues. Trimming left V 1 base short and J 7 bases short, with 10 bases between.

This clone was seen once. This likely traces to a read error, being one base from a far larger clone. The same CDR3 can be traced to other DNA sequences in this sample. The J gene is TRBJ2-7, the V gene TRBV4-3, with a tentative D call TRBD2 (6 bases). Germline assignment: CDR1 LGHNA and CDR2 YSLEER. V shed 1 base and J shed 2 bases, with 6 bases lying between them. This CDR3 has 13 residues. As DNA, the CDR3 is TGCGCCAGCAGCCAAGGACTAGCCTACGAGCAGTACTTC. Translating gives CASSQGLAYEQYF.

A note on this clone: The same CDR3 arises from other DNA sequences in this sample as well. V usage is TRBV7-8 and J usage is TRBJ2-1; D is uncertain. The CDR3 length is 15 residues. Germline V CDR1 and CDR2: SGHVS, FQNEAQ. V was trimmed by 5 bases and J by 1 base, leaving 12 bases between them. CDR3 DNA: TGTGCCAGCAGCCCAACCTCTAGGTCCTACAATGAGCAGTTCTTC. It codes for CASSPTSRSYNEQFF.

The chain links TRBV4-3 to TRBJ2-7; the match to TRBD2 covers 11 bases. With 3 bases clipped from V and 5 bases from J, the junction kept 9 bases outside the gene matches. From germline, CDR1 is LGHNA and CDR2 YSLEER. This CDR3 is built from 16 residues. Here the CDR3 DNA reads TGCGCCAGCAGCCACCTAGGACTAGCGGGTAGAGACGAGCAGTACTTC. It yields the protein CASSHLGLAGRDEQYF.

CDR3 bases: TGTGCCAGCAGCTTTCCCCCGCGGGTAGCGGGAGGGGGCCACGAGCAGTACTTC. Amino acids: CASSFPPRVAGGGHEQYF. V gene TRBV11-2 combines with J gene TRBJ2-7, with 11 nucleotides matching TRBD2. The germline V gene encodes CDR1 SGHAT and CDR2 FQNNGV. V lost 3 bases, J lost 5 bases, and 15 bases stayed unmatched. The CDR3 consists of 18 residues.

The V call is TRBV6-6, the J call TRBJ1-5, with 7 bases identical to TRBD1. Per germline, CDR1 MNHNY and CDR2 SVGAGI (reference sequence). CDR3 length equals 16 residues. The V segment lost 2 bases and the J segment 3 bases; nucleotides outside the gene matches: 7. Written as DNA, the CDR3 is TGTGCCAGCAGTTACCCACAGGGGCCAGCCAATCAGCCCCAGCATTTT. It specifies CASSYPQGPANQPQHF.

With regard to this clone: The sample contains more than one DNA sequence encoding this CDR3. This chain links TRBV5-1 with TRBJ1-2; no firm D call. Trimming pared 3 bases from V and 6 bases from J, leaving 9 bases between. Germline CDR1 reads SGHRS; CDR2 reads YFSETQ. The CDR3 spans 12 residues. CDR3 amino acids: CASSSYRDGYTF. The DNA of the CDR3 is TGCGCCAGCAGCTCTTATAGGGATGGCTACACCTTC.

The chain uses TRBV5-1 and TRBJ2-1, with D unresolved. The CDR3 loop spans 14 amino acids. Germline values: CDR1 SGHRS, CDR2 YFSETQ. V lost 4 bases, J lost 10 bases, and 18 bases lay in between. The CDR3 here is CASSQWVISEEQFF. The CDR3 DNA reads TGCGCCAGCAGCCAATGGGTCATTTCGGAGGAGCAGTTCTTC.

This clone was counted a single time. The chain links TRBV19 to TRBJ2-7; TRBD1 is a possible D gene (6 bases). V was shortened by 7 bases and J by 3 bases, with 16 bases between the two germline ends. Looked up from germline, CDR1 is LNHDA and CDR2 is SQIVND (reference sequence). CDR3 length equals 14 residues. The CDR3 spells CASMDGQGGYEQYF. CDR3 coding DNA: TGTGCCAGTATGGATGGACAAGGGGGCTACGAGCAGTACTTC.

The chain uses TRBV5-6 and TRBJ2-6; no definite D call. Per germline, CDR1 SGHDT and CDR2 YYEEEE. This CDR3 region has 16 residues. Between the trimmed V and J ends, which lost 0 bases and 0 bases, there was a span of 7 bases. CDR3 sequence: CASSLESVSGANVLTF. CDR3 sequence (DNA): TGTGCCAGCAGCTTGGAGTCCGTCTCTGGGGCCAACGTCCTGACTTTC.

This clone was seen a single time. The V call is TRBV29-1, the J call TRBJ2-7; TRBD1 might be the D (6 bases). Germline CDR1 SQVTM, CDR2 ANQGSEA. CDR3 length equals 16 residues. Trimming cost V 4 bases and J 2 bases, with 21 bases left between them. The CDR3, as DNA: TGCAGCGTTGGAAACTCCGTCACAGGGACCCCCTACGAGCAGTACTTC. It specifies CSVGNSVTGTPYEQYF.

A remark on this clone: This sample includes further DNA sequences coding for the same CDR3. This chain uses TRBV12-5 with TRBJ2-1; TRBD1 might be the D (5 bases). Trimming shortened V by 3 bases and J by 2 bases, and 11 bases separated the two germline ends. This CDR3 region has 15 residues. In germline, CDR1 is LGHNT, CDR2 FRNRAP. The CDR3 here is CASGLGQGTYNEQFF. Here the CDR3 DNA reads TGTGCTAGTGGTTTAGGTCAGGGAACCTACAATGAGCAGTTCTTC. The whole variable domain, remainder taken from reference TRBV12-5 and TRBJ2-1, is DARVTQTPRHKVTEMGQEVTMRCQPILGHNTVFWYRQTMMQGLELLAYFRNRAPLDDSGMPKDRFSAEMPDATLATLKIQPSEPRDSAVYFCASGLGQGTYNEQFFGPGTRLTVL.

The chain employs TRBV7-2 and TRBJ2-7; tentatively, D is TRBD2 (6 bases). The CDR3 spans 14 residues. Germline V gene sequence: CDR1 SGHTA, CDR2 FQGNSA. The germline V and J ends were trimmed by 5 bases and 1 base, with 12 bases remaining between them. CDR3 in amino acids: CASSHLGTSYEQYF. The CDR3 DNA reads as TGTGCCAGCAGCCACCTTGGGACTTCCTACGAGCAGTACTTC.